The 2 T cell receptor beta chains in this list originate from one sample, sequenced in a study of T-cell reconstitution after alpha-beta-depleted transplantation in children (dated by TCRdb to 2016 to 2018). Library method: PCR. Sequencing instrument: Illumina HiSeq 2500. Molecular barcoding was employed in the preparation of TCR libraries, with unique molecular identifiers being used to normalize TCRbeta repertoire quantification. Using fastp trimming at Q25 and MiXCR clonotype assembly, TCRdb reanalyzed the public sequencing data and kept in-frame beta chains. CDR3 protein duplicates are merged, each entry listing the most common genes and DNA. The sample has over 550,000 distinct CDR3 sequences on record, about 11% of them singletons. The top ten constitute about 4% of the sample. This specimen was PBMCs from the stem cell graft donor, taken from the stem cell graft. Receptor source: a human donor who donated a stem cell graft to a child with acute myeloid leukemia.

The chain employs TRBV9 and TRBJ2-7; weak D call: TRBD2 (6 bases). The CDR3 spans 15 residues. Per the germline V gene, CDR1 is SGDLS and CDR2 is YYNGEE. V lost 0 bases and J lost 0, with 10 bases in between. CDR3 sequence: CASSVGSSGSYEQYF. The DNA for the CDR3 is TGTGCCAGCAGCGTAGGCAGTAGCGGCTCCTACGAGCAGTACTTC.

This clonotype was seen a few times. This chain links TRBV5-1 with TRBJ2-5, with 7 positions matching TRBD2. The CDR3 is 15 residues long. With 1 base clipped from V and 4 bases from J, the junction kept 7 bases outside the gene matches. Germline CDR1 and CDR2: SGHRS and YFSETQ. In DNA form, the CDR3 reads TGCGCCAGCAGCTTGTTGCCGGGAGGAGGAGAGACCCAGTACTTC. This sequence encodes CASSLLPGGGETQYF.